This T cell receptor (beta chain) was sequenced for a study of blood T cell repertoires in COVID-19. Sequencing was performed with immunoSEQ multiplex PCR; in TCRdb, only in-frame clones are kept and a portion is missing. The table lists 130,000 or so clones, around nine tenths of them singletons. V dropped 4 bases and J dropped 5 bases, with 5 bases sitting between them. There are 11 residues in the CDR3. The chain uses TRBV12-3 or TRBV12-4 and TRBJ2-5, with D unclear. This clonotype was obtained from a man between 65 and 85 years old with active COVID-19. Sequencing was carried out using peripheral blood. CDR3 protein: CASSWRETQYF. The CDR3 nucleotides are TGTGCCAGCAGTTGGCGGGAGACCCAGTACTTC.